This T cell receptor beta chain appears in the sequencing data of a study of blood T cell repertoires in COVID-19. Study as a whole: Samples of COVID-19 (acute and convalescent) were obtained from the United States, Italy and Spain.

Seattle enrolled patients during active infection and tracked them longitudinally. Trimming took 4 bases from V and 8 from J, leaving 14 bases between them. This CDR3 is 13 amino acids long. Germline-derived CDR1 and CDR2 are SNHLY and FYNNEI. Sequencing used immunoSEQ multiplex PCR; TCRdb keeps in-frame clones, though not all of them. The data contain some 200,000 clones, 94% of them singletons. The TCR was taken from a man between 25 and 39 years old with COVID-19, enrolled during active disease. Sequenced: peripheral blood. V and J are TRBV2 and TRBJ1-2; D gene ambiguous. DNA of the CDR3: TGTGCCAGCAGTGCGGACCTTCCGGGGGGCTACACCTTC. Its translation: CASSADLPGGYTF.